The TCR beta chain described here comes from a study of coeliac disease. CDR1 and CDR2 from the germline V gene are LNHDA and SQIVND (reference sequence). The CDR3 is 14 amino acids. The J segment lost 4 bases and the V segment lost 9 bases, leaving 8 bases of the junction unmatched. The method was immunoSEQ multiplex PCR; TCRdb's version includes in-frame clones alone and lacks a portion of them. The data hold 2,800 or so clones, with around half observed a single time. Study-level points and caveats: In active celiac disease, intraepithelial and lamina propria TRB and TRG repertoires were less clonal than controls.

This clone has only a few counts. Its antigen is still unknown. This rearrangement joins TRBV19 to TRBJ1-1, with 10 bases identical to TRBD1. Sequences were obtained from intraepithelial lymphocytes from the gut. The TCR was taken from a man aged 45-60 years with active celiac disease. In DNA form, the CDR3 reads TGTGCCAGCGGTTCAGGGACAGGGGTCACTGAAGCTTTCTTT. Its translation is CASGSGTGVTEAFF.